This T cell receptor beta chain was sequenced during a study of blood T cells in healthy people across ages. A second PCR of 7 to 11 cycles used a sample-barcoded 5' primer and a J-beta primer mix. Each TCR beta cDNA got a 12-nucleotide random molecular identifier. A single record per CDR3 protein comes from TCRdb applying MiXCR to the 5' RACE reads. The sample contains about 1 million distinct CDR3 sequences, 40% to 50% of which appear only once. Caucasian, healthy and from Russia, the donors were aged between about 6 and 90. Germline assignment: CDR1 MDHEN and CDR2 SYDVKM. Between the trimmed V and J ends, which lost 6 bases and 0 bases, there was a span of 10 bases. The CDR3 is 14 residues long. This clonotype came up a few times. Its specificity is not known. Findings and caveats of the study: Estimated diversity across one million T cells was deemed an underestimate.

This rearrangement joins TRBV28 to TRBJ2-3; tentatively, D is TRBD1 (5 bases). The source is a woman aged 60 to 75 in good health. The source material was blood. The CDR3 DNA sequence: TGTGCCAGCAGCACAGGTCATAGCACAGATACGCAGTATTTT. This encodes CASSTGHSTDTQYF.